Following are 24 T cell receptor beta chains from one sample sequenced in a study of cytomegalovirus exposure and HLA in healthy donors. Amplification used 60 Vbeta primers and 13 Jbeta primers. Generated by immunoSEQ multiplex PCR, the TCRdb table keeps only in-frame clones and is missing some. The table has about 150,000 clones, around two thirds seen once; the top ten hold around 2%. Sequences were obtained from PBMCs. These receptors all come from a male donor in good health and CMV-seronegative.

This clone was counted between two and nine times. The V gene is TRBV15, the J gene TRBJ1-2; D is undetermined. The CDR3 is 13 residues long. From germline, CDR1 is LNHNV and CDR2 YYDKDF (reference sequence). V dropped 1 base and J dropped 6 bases, with 9 bases sitting between them. The CDR3: CATSRVLGNGYTF. CDR3 nucleotides: TGTGCCACCAGCAGAGTACTCGGGAATGGCTACACCTTC.

This clone was counted only a few times. V gene TRBV7-3 combines with J gene TRBJ1-1, with TRBD1 identical over 7 bases. This CDR3 is built from 15 residues. CDR1 is SGHTA and CDR2 is FQGTGA in the germline V gene. With 0 bases clipped from V and 5 bases from J, the junction kept 6 bases outside the gene matches. CDR3 nucleotides: TGTGCCAGCAGCTTAACGGGCAGGGGGACAACTGAAGCTTTCTTT. Translating it yields CASSLTGRGTTEAFF.

The table lists this clone with a few counts. This rearrangement joins TRBV6-5 to TRBJ1-1, with a weak D call TRBD1 (6 bases). V lost 6 bases and J 6 bases, leaving 17 bases between the germline ends. Germline V gene data show CDR1 as MNHEY and CDR2 as SVGAGI. The CDR3 has 14 residues. The CDR3 region is CASSPPKGGAEAFF. CDR3 coding DNA: TGTGCCAGCAGCCCACCCAAAGGGGGGGCTGAAGCTTTCTTT.

In the case of this clone: Germline is not matched at one junction end, which may reflect a read error. This chain joins TRBV5-1 and TRBJ2-3; D call uncertain. The CDR3 is 12 amino acids. Germline lookup yields CDR1 SGHRS and CDR2 YFSETQ. The CDR3 DNA sequence: TGCGCCAGCAGGTTGGCAACAGATACGCAGTATTTT. Protein product: CASRLATDTQYF.

The chain uses TRBV11-2 and TRBJ1-3; 9 bases are shared with TRBD1. V trimming: 1 base; J trimming: 4 bases; junction bases outside the gene matches: 2. There are 15 residues in the CDR3. Germline V gene data show CDR1 as SGHAT and CDR2 as FQNNGV. The CDR3 here is CASSLAGQGGNTIYF. CDR3 coding DNA: TGTGCCAGCAGCTTAGCGGGACAGGGAGGAAACACCATATATTTT.

V is TRBV7-6 and J is TRBJ1-6, with 7 bases identical to TRBD1. The CDR3 spans 17 residues. The germline gives CDR1 SGHVS, CDR2 FNYEAQ. With 4 bases clipped from V and 0 bases from J, the junction kept 6 bases outside the gene matches. CDR3 nucleotides: TGTGCCAGCAGCTCTGGGACAGATCTCTCCTATAATTCACCCCTCCACTTT. Its protein product is CASSSGTDLSYNSPLHF.

The CDR3: CASSPTGGRETQYF. CDR3 in DNA: TGCGCCAGCAGCCCGACAGGGGGCCGAGAGACCCAGTACTTC. This sequence joins TRBV4-1 and TRBJ2-5; 10 bases are a match to TRBD1. Germline V gene data show CDR1 as MGHRA and CDR2 as YSYEKL. The trim removed 4 bases at V and 4 bases at J, leaving 3 bases unmatched. The CDR3 consists of 14 residues.

V is TRBV9 and J is TRBJ1-6; 9 bases line up with TRBD1. V was clipped by 4 bases and J by 7 bases; unmatched bases: 6. Germline V gene data show CDR1 as SGDLS and CDR2 as YYNGEE. The CDR3 consists of 15 residues. The CDR3 DNA reads as TGTGCCAGCAGCCCGGGGGACAGGGACAATTCACCCCTCCACTTT. This gives the protein CASSPGDRDNSPLHF.

The sample holds a few counts of this clone. The chain joins TRBV7-9 to TRBJ2-7, with D uncertain. The CDR3 sequence is 16 residues long. Per the germline V gene, CDR1 is SEHNR and CDR2 is FQNEAQ (reference sequence). V was clipped by 0 bases and J by 0 bases, with 12 bases between them. The CDR3: CASSLAPGSGSYEQYF. CDR3 bases: TGTGCCAGCAGCTTAGCACCCGGGTCCGGCTCCTACGAGCAGTACTTC.

This clone was found once. This chain connects TRBV7-6 to TRBJ2-2; 9 nucleotides match TRBD1. V shed 4 bases, J shed 0 bases, and the junction held 3 bases outside the gene matches. The germline V gene encodes CDR1 SGHVS and CDR2 FNYEAQ. The CDR3 has 16 residues. CDR3 loop: CASSSGTGTNTGELFF. The CDR3 region has the DNA TGTGCCAGCAGCTCCGGGACAGGGACGAACACCGGGGAGCTGTTTTTT. The complete variable domain, with remaining parts taken from reference TRBV7-6 and TRBJ2-2, reads GAGVSQSPRYKVTKRGQDVALRCDPISGHVSLYWYRQALGQGPEFLTYFNYEAQQDKSGLPNDRFSAERPEGSISTLTIQRTEQRDSAMYRCASSSGTGTNTGELFFGEGSRLTVL.

The chain's CDR3 is CASSYGQGDSPLHF. CDR3 DNA: TGTGCCAGCAGCTATGGACAGGGCGATTCACCCCTCCACTTT. The chain has TRBV9 and TRBJ1-6, with 8 bases fitting TRBD1. The germline V gene has CDR1 SGDLS and CDR2 YYNGEE. The junction had 5 bases not matched to a gene; V was cut back by 4 bases and J by 8 bases. CDR3 length: 14 residues.

This clone appeared a few times. The chain uses TRBV14 and TRBJ1-2; D unclear. Looked up from germline, CDR1 is SGHDN and CDR2 is FVKESK. Trimming stripped 4 bases from V and 6 bases from J, with 12 bases between. The CDR3 consists of 13 residues. The CDR3 reads CASSLSPRHGYTF. CDR3 nucleotide sequence: TGTGCCAGCAGCCTCAGTCCCAGGCATGGCTACACCTTC.

The chain combines TRBV11-2 with TRBJ2-3; D uncertain. V lost 4 bases and J lost 4, with 6 bases in between. This CDR3 region has 12 residues. The germline V gene has CDR1 SGHAT and CDR2 FQNNGV. Here the CDR3 reads CASSSNSDTQYF. The CDR3 DNA is TGTGCCAGCAGCTCCAACTCAGATACGCAGTATTTT.

J is TRBJ1-5 and V is TRBV7-8, with TRBD1 matching over 11 bases. Germline-derived CDR1 and CDR2 are SGHVS and FQNEAQ. V was clipped by 3 bases and J by 2 bases; unmatched bases: 9. The CDR3 spans 18 residues. In DNA, the CDR3 is TGTGCCAGCAGCTTCACAGGGACAGGGGGGTACGGCAATCAGCCCCAGCATTTT. Translating it yields CASSFTGTGGYGNQPQHF.

The sample holds a few counts of this clone. The chain employs TRBV6-5 and TRBJ1-5; D unresolved. V was cut by 6 bases and J by 4 bases, with 16 bases left in between. The CDR3 is 15 residues long. Germline V lookup: CDR1 MNHEY, CDR2 SVGAGI. The CDR3 bases are TGTGCCAGCAGCCAAATGACACCCCGTAATCAGCCCCAGCATTTT. Its protein product is CASSQMTPRNQPQHF.

This CDR3 is CASSKNRGERGTGELFF. DNA for the CDR3: TGTGCCAGCAGCAAGAACCGGGGAGAGAGAGGCACCGGGGAGCTGTTTTTT. The rearrangement uses TRBV21-1 and TRBJ2-2; the table calls TRBD2, which could not be checked here. TRBV21-1 counts as a pseudogene. The CDR3 sequence is 17 residues long.

This clone occurred a few times. The gene calls are TRBV4-3 and TRBJ1-4; TRBD1 is a possible D gene (6 bases). Trimming pared 0 bases from V and 15 bases from J, leaving 26 bases between. The length of the CDR3 is 17 residues. The germline V gene has CDR1 LGHNA and CDR2 YSLEER. CDR3 sequence (DNA): TGCGCCAGCAGCCAAGATCCTCCACTGACAGGCTGGGGCTTTTTGTTTTTT. Its translation: CASSQDPPLTGWGFLFF.

The chain uses TRBV6-1 and TRBJ2-7; D is possibly TRBD2 (7 bases). The ends were cut back, 4 bases at V and 6 bases at J, with 16 bases in the middle. CDR1 and CDR2 (germline): MNHNS, SASEGT. This CDR3 comprises 14 residues. The CDR3 region is CASSVAGGGLEQYF. The CDR3 region has the DNA TGTGCCAGCAGTGTGGCAGGCGGGGGCCTCGAGCAGTACTTC.

This clone was picked up a small number of times. V and J are TRBV7-9 and TRBJ1-6, with 10 bases identical to TRBD1. The V segment lost 5 bases and the J segment 7 bases; nucleotides outside the gene matches: 8. Germline V gene data show CDR1 as SEHNR and CDR2 as FQNEAQ (reference sequence). There are 16 residues in the CDR3. CDR3 sequence reads: CASSTLRQGANSPLHF. CDR3 nucleotide sequence: TGTGCCAGCAGCACCCTTCGACAGGGGGCGAATTCACCCCTCCACTTT. The full variable domain, in which reference TRBV7-9 and TRBJ1-6 provide the parts outside the CDR3, is DTGVSQNPRHKITKRGQNVTFRCDPISEHNRLYWYRQTLGQGPEFLTYFQNEAQLEKSRLLSDRFSAERPKGSFSTLEIQRTEQGDSAMYLCASSTLRQGANSPLHFGNGTRLTVT.

The gene calls are TRBV19 and TRBJ1-1; TRBD1 might be the D (5 bases). From germline, CDR1 is LNHDA and CDR2 SQIVND (reference sequence). Trimming left V 0 bases short and J 5 bases short, with 7 bases between. This CDR3 spans 13 amino acids. The DNA for the CDR3 is TGTGCCAGTAGTATAGACCGGGGGACTGAAGCTTTCTTT. Its protein is CASSIDRGTEAFF.

This clone is a singleton in its sample. The chain uses TRBV28 and TRBJ2-7; a weak D match, TRBD2 (5 bases). Germline V lookup: CDR1 MDHEN, CDR2 SYDVKM. CDR3 length: 10 residues. The V gene lost 6 bases and the J gene lost 12 bases, with 12 bases spanning the gap. The CDR3 spells CASSSKDLYF. Here the CDR3 DNA reads TGTGCCAGCAGCAGTAAGGACTTGTACTTC. The full variable domain, rest sourced from reference TRBV28 and TRBJ2-7, is DVKVTQSSRYLVKRTGEKVFLECVQDMDHENMFWYRQDPGLGLRLIYFSYDVKMKEKGDIPEGYSVSREKKERFSLILESASTNQTSMYLCASSSKDLYFGPGTRLTVT.

Note on this clone: Its ends do not fully match the called genes, so a read error is possible. This rearrangement joins TRBV27 to TRBJ1-1; 7 bases are a match to TRBD1. Germline CDR1 is MNHEY and CDR2 is SMNVEV (reference sequence). This CDR3 has 14 amino acids. CDR3 sequence reads: CASSSMTGNAEAFF. The CDR3 DNA follows: TGTGCCAGCAGTTCCATGACAGGGAACGCTGAAGCTTTCTTT.

The sample holds a few counts of this clone. CDR3 sequence reads: CASNSREVTQYF. The CDR3 nucleotides read TGTGCCAGCAATTCCAGGGAGGTTACGCAGTATTTT. The chain carries TRBV7-9 and TRBJ2-3, with D tentatively TRBD2 (6 bases). Looked up from germline, CDR1 is SEHNR and CDR2 is FQNEAQ (reference sequence). There are 12 residues in the CDR3. Trimming took 7 bases from V and 8 from J, leaving 13 bases between them.

Note on this clone: Germline and junction disagree at one end, which may indicate a read error. The chain recombines TRBV2 with TRBJ2-2, with a possible D match to TRBD1 (7 bases). Germline CDR1 is SNHLY and CDR2 is FYNNEI. The CDR3 runs to 15 residues. The CDR3 region is CASSSDRLRTGGLFF. The CDR3 DNA is TGTGCCAGCAGTTCGGACAGGCTGAGGACCGGGGGGCTGTTTTTT.